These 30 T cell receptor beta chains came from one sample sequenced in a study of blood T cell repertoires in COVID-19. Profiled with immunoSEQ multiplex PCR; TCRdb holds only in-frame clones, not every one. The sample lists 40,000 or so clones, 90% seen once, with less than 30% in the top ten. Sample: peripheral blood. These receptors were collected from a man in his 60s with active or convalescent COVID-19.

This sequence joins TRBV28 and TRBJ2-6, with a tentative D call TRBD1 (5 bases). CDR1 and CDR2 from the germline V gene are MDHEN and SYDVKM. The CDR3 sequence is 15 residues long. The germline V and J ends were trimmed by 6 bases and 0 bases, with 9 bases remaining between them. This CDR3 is CASRLDISGANVLTF. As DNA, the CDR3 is TGTGCCAGCAGATTGGACATCTCTGGGGCCAACGTCCTGACTTTC.

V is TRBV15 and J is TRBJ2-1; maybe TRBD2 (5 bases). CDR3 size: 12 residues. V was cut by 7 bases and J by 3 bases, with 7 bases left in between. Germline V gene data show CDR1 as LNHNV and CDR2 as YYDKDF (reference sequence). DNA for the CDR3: TGTGCCACCAACGAGGGCTACAATGAGCAGTTCTTC. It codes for CATNEGYNEQFF.

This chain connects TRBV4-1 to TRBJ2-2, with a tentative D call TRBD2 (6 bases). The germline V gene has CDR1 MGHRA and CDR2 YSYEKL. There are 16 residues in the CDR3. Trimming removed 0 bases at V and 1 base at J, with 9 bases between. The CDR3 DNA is TGCGCCAGCAGCCAAGATCCGGGACTGAACACCGGGGAGCTGTTTTTT. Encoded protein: CASSQDPGLNTGELFF.

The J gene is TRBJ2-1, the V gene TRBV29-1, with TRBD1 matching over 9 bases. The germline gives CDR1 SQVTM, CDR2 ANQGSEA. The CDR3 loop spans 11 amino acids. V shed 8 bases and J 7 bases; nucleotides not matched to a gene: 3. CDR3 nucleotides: TGCAGCTCCGACAGGGGGAATGAGCAGTTCTTC. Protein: CSSDRGNEQFF.

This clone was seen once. The CDR3 loop is CASSLAGTDTQYF. The CDR3 nucleotides read TGTGCCAGCAGCTTAGCGGGCACAGATACGCAGTATTTT. V gene TRBV11-2 combines with J gene TRBJ2-3; no clear D. Per the germline V gene, CDR1 is SGHAT and CDR2 is FQNNGV. V was clipped by 1 base and J by 1 base, with 3 bases between them. The CDR3 contains 13 residues.

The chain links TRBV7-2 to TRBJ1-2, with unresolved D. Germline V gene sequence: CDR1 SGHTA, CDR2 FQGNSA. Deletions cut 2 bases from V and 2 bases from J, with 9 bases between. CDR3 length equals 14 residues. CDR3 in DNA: TGTGCCAGCAGCTTACGGGGAAGGAACTATGGCTACACCTTC. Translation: CASSLRGRNYGYTF.

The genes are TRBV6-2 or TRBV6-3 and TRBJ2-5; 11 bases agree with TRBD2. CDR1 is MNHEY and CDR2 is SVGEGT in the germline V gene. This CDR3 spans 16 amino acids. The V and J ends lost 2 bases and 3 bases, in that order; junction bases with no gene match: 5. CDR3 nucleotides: TGTGCCAGCAGTTACGGAGAGGGACTAGCGGAAGAGACCCAGTACTTC. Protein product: CASSYGEGLAEETQYF.

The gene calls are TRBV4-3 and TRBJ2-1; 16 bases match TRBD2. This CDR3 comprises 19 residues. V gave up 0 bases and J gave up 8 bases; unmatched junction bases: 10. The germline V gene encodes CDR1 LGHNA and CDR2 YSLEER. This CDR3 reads CASSQDQGLAGGVRDEQFF. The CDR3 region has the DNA TGCGCCAGCAGCCAAGATCAGGGACTAGCGGGGGGGGTTCGCGATGAGCAGTTCTTC.

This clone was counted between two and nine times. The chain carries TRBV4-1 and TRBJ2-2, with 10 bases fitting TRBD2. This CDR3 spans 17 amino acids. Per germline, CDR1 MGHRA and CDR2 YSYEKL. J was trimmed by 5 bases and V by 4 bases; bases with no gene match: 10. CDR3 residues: CASSPVGLAGVTGELFF. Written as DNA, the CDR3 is TGCGCCAGCAGCCCCGTAGGGCTAGCGGGAGTTACCGGGGAGCTGTTTTTT.

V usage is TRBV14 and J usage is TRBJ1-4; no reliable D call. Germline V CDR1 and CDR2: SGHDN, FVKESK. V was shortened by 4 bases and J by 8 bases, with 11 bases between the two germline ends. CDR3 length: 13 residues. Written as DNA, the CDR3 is TGTGCCAGCAGCCCTGACATGGAAGAAAAACTGTTTTTT. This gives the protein CASSPDMEEKLFF.

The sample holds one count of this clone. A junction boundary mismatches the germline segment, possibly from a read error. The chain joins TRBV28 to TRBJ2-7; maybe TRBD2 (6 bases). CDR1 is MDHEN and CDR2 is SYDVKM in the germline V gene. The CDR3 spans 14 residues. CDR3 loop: CASSLLGTDEVAHF. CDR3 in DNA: TGTGCCAGCAGTTTATTGGGGACTGACGAAGTGGCCCATTTC.

CDR3 DNA sequence: TGTGCCAGCAGCACCGGGACTAGCGGGGCCCGTAGGCAGTTCTTC. Translated: CASSTGTSGARRQFF. The V and J genes are TRBV2 and TRBJ2-1; TRBD2 matches at 13 bases. Trimming took 6 bases from V and 12 from J; bases not matched to a gene: 11. The CDR3 has 15 residues. The germline V gene has CDR1 SNHLY and CDR2 FYNNEI.

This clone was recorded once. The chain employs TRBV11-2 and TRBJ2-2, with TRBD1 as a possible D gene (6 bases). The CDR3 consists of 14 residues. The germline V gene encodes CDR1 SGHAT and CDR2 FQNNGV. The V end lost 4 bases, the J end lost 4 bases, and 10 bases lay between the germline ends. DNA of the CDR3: TGTGCCAGCAGCTCCAGGGGATTCACCGGGGAGCTGTTTTTT. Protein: CASSSRGFTGELFF.

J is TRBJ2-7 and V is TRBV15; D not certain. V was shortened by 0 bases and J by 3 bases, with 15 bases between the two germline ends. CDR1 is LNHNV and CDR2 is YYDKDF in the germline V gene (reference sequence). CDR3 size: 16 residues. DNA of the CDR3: TGTGCCACCAGCAGAGATCAACCCGCCGCAGGCTACGAGCAGTACTTC. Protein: CATSRDQPAAGYEQYF. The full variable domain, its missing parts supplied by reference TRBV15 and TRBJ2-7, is DAMVIQNPRYQVTQFGKPVTLSCSQTLNHNVMYWYQQKSSQAPKLLFHYYDKDFNNEADTPDNFQSRRPNTSFCFLDIRSPGLGDTAMYLCATSRDQPAAGYEQYFGPGTRLTVT.

The CDR3 DNA reads TGTGCCAGCAGTCTTCGGGAGACCGACACCGGGGAGCTGTTTTTT. It specifies CASSLRETDTGELFF. The chain uses TRBV7-9 and TRBJ2-2, with D possibly being TRBD2 (6 bases). The ends were cut back, 6 bases at V and 3 bases at J, with 14 bases in the middle. The CDR3 is 15 residues long. Germline V gives CDR1 SEHNR, CDR2 FQNEAQ (reference sequence).

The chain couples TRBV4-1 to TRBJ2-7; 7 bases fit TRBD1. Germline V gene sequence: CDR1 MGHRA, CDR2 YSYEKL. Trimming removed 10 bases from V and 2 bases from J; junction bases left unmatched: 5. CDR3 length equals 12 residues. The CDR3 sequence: CAIRDSTYEQYF. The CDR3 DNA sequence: TGCGCCATCCGGGACAGTACCTACGAGCAGTACTTC.

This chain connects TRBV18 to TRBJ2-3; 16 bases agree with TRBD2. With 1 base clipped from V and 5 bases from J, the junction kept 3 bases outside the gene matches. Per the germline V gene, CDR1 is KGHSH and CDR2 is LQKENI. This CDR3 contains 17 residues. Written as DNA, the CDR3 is TGTGCCAGCTCACCACTGGGACTAGCGGGAGGGCGAGATACGCAGTATTTT. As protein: CASSPLGLAGGRDTQYF.

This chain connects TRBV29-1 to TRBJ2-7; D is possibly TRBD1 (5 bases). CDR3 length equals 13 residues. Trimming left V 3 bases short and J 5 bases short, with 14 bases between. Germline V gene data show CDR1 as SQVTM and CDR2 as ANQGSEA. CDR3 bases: TGCAGCGTTGAGTTCATAACAGGAGACGAGCAGTACTTC. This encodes CSVEFITGDEQYF.

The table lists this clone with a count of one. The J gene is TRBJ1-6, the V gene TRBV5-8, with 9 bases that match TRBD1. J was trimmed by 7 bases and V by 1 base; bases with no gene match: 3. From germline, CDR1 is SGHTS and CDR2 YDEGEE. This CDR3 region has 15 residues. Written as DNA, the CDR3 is TGTGCCAGCAGCTTGCCGGGACAGGGAAATTCACCCCTCCACTTT. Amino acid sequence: CASSLPGQGNSPLHF.

For the CDR3, the DNA is TGTGCCAGCAGCCCAGAGATAATCTCGGGAGAAGCTTTCTTT. It codes for CASSPEIISGEAFF. The rearrangement links TRBV7-2 to TRBJ1-1; D gene uncertain. CDR3 size: 14 residues. V shed 5 bases and J shed 8 bases, with 18 bases lying between them. Germline CDR1 SGHTA, CDR2 FQGNSA.

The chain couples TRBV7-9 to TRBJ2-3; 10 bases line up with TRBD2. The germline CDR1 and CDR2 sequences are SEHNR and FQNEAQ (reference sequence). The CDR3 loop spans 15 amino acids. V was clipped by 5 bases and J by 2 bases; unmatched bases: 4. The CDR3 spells CASSRLAGFTDTQYF. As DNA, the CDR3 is TGTGCCAGCAGCCGACTAGCGGGTTTCACAGATACGCAGTATTTT.

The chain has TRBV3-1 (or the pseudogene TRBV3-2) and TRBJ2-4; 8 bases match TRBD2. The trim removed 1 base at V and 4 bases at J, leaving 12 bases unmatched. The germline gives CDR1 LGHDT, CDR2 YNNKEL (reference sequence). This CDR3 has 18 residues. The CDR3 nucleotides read TGTGCCAGCAGCCAAGCCGGGCACGGGGGGGTAGGAAAAAACATTCAGTACTTC. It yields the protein CASSQAGHGGVGKNIQYF.

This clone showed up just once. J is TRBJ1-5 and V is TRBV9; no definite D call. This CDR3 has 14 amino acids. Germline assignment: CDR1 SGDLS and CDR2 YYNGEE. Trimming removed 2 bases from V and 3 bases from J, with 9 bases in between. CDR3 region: CASSVLGDNQPQHF. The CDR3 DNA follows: TGTGCCAGCAGCGTCCTCGGGGACAATCAGCCCCAGCATTTT.

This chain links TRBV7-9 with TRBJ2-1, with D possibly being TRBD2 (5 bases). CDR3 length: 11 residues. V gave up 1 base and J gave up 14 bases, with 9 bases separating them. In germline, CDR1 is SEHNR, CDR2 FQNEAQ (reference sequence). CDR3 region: CASSLGESEFF. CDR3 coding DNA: TGTGCCAGCAGCTTAGGGGAGTCGGAGTTCTTC.

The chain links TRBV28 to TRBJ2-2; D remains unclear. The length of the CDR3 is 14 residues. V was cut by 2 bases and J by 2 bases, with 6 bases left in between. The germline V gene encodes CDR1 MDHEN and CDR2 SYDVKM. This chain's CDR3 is CASSLVGNTGELFF. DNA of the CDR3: TGTGCCAGCAGTTTAGTCGGTAACACCGGGGAGCTGTTTTTT.

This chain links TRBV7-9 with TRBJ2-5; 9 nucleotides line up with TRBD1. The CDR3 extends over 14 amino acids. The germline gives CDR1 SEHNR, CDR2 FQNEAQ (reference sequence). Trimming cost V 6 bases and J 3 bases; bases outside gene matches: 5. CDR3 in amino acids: CASRLDRGKETQYF. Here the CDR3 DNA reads TGTGCCAGCAGGCTGGACAGGGGAAAAGAGACCCAGTACTTC.

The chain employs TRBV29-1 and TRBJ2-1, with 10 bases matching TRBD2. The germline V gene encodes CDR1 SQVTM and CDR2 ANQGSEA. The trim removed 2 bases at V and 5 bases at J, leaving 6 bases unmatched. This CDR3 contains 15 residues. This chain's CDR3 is CSVEFLLAGNNEQFF. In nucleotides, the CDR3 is TGCAGCGTTGAATTTCTACTAGCGGGAAACAATGAGCAGTTCTTC.

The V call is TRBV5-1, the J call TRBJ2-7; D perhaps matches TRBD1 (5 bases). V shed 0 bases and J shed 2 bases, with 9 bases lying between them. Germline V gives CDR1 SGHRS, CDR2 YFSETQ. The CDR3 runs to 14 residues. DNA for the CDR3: TGCGCCAGCAGCTTGGGTGGCAGGGCCTACGAGCAGTACTTC. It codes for CASSLGGRAYEQYF.

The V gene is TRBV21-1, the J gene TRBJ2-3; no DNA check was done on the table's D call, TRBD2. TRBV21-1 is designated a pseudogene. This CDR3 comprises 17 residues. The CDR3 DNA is TGTGCCAGCAGCAAAGCAAAGAGGGAGGGGGGGGCAGATACGCAGTATTTT. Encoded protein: CASSKAKREGGADTQYF.

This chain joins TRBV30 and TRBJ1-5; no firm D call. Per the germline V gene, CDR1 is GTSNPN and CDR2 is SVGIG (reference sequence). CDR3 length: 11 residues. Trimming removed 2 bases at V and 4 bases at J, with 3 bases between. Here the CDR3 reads CAWSLNQPQHF. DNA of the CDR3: TGTGCCTGGAGTCTAAATCAGCCCCAGCATTTT.